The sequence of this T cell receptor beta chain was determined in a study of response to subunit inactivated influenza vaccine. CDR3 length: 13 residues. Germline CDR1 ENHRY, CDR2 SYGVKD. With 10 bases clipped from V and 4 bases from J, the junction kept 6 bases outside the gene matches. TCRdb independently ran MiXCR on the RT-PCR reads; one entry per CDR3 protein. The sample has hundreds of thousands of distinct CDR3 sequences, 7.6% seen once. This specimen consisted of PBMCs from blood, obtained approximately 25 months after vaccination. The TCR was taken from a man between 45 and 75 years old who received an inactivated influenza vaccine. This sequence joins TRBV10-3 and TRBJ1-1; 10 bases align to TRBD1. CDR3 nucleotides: TGTGCCAAAAGACAGGGGGCCGGCACTGAAGCTTTCTTT. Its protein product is CAKRQGAGTEAFF.